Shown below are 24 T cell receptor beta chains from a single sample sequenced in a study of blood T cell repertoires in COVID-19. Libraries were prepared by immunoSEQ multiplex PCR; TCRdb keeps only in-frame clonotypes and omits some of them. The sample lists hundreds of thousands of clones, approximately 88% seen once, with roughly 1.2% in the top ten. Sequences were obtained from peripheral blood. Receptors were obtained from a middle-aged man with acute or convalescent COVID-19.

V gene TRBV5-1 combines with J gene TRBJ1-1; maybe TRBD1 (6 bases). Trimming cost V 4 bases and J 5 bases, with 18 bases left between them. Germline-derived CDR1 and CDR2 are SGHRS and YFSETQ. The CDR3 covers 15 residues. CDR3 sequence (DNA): TGCGCCAGCAGCGTGGCGGGGGGCAAGGAGACTGAAGCTTTCTTT. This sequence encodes CASSVAGGKETEAFF. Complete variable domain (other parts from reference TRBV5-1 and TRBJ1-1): KAGVTQTPRYLIKTRGQQVTLSCSPISGHRSVSWYQQTPGQGLQFLFEYFSETQRNKGNFPGRFSGRQFSNSRSEMNVSTLELGDSALYLCASSVAGGKETEAFFGQGTRLTVV.

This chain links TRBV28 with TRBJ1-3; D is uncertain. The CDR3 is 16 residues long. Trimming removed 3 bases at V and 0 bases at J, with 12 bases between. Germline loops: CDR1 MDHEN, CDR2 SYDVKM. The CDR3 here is CASSLWTGSSGNTIYF. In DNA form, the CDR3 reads TGTGCCAGCAGTTTGTGGACGGGGAGCTCTGGAAACACCATATATTTT.

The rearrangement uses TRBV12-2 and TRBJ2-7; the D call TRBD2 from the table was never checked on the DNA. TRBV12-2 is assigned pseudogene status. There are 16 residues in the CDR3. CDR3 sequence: CASRLASAGGPSEQYF. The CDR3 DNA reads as TGTGCAAGTCGCTTAGCGTCGGCGGGAGGGCCGAGCGAGCAGTACTTC.

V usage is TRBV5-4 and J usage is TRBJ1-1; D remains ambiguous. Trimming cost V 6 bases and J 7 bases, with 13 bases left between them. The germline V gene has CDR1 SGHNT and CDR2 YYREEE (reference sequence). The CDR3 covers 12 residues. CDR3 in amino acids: CASTQSGGEAFF. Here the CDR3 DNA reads TGTGCCAGCACCCAGAGCGGCGGTGAAGCTTTCTTT.

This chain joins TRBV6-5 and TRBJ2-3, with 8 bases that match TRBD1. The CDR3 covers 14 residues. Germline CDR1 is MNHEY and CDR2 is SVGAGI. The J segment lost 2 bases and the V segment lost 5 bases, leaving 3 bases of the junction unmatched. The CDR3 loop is CASSTGQDTDTQYF. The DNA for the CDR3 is TGTGCCAGCAGTACGGGACAGGACACAGATACGCAGTATTTT.

The CDR3 region is CASRDGREGYTF. CDR3 nucleotide sequence: TGTGCCAGCAGGGACGGGCGGGAGGGCTACACCTTC. The chain uses TRBV6-5 and TRBJ1-2; D not certain. Trimming took off 6 bases at V and 8 bases at J, with 13 bases between the two ends. Looked up from germline, CDR1 is MNHEY and CDR2 is SVGAGI. The CDR3 consists of 12 residues.

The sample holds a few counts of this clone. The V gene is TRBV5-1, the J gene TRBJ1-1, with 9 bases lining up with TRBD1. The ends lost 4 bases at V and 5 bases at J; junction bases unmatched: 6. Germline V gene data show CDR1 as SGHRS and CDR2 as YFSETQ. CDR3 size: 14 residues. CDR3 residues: CASSVGQGRTEAFF. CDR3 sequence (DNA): TGCGCCAGCAGCGTAGGACAGGGGAGGACTGAAGCTTTCTTT. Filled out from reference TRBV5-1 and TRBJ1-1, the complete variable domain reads KAGVTQTPRYLIKTRGQQVTLSCSPISGHRSVSWYQQTPGQGLQFLFEYFSETQRNKGNFPGRFSGRQFSNSRSEMNVSTLELGDSALYLCASSVGQGRTEAFFGQGTRLTVV.

DNA for the CDR3: TGTGCCAGCAGACTAAGCGCAGATACGCAGTATTTT. This sequence encodes CASRLSADTQYF. V gene TRBV6-1 combines with J gene TRBJ2-3; D is unresolved. This CDR3 has 12 amino acids. The germline gives CDR1 MNHNS, CDR2 SASEGT. Trimming cost V 6 bases and J 4 bases, with 8 bases left between them.

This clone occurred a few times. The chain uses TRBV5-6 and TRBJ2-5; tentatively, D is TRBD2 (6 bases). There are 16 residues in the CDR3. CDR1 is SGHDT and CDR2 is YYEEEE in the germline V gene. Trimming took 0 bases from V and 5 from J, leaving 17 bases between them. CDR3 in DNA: TGTGCCAGCAGCTTGGGCGGGGACTCAGATTGGGAGACCCAGTACTTC. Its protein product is CASSLGGDSDWETQYF.

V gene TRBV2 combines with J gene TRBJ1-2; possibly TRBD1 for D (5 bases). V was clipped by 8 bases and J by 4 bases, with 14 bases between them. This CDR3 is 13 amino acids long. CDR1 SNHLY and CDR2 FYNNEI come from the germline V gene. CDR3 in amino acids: CASAAGGAYGYTF. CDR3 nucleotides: TGTGCCAGCGCCGCGGGGGGTGCCTATGGCTACACCTTC.

CDR3 nucleotides: TGTGCCAGCAGCTTGGTCCGGCGGGGCGGGGAGCTGTTTTTT. The encoded protein is CASSLVRRGGELFF. The chain recombines TRBV7-2 with TRBJ2-2, with D maybe TRBD2 (6 bases). The CDR3 totals 14 residues. Trimming took 3 bases from V and 7 from J, leaving 12 bases between them. Germline V gives CDR1 SGHTA, CDR2 FQGNSA.

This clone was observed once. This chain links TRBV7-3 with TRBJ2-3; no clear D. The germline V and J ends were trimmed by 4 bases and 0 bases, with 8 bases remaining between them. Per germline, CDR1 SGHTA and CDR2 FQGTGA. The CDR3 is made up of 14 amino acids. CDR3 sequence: CASSWSPSTDTQYF. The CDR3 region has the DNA TGTGCCAGCAGCTGGAGCCCAAGCACAGATACGCAGTATTTT.

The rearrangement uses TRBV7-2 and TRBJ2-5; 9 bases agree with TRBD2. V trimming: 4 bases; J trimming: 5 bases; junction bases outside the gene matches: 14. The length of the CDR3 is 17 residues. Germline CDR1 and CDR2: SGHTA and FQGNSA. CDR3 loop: CASSSQVGAGGLETQYF. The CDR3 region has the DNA TGTGCCAGCAGCTCCCAAGTGGGGGCGGGGGGGCTTGAGACCCAGTACTTC.

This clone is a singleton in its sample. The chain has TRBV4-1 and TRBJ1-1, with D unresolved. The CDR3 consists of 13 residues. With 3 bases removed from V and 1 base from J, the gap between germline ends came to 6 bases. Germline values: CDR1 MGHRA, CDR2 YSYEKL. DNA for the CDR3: TGCGCCAGCAGCCAGACTGAGAACACTGAAGCTTTCTTT. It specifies CASSQTENTEAFF.

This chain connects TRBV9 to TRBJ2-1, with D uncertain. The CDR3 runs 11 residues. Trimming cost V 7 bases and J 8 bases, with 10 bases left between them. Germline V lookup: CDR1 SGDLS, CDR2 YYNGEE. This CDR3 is CASATSYEQFF. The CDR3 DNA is TGTGCCAGCGCTACTTCTTATGAGCAGTTCTTC.

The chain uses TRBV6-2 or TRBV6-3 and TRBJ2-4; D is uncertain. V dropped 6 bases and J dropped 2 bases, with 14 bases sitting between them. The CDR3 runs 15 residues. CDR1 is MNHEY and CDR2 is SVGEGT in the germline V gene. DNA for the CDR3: TGTGCCAGCAGCACCGGATCGGAGACCAAAAACATTCAGTACTTC. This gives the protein CASSTGSETKNIQYF.

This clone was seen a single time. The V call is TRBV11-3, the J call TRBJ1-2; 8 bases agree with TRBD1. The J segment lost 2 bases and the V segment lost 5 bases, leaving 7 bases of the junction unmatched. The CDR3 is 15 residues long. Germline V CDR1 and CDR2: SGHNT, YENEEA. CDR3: CASSPEPGGNYGYTF. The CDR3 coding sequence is TGTGCCAGCAGCCCGGAGCCAGGGGGCAACTATGGCTACACCTTC.

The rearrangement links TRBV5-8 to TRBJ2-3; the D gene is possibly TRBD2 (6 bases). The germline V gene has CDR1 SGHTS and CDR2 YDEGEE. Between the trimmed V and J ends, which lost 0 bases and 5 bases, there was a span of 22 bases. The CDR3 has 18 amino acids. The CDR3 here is CASSLAFGIAERKDTQYF. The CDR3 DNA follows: TGTGCCAGCAGCTTGGCCTTCGGGATAGCGGAAAGAAAAGATACGCAGTATTTT.

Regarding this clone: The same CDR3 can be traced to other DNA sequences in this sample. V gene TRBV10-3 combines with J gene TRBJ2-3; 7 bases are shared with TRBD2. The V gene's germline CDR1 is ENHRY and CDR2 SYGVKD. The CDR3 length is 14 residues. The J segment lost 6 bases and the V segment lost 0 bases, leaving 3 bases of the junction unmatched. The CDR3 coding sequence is TGTGCCATCAGTGAGTCAGGGCGGGGGGATACGCAGTATTTT. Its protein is CAISESGRGDTQYF.

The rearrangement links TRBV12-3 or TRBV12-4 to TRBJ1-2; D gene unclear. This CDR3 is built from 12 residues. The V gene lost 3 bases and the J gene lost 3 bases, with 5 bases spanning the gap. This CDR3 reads CASSFGYYGYTF. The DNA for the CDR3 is TGTGCCAGCAGTTTCGGGTACTATGGCTACACCTTC.

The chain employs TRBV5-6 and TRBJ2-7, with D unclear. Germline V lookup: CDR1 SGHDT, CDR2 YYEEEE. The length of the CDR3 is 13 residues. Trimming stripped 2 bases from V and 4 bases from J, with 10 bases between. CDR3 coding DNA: TGTGCCAGCAGCTTTTCGTCTGTTTACGAGCAGTACTTC. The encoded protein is CASSFSSVYEQYF.

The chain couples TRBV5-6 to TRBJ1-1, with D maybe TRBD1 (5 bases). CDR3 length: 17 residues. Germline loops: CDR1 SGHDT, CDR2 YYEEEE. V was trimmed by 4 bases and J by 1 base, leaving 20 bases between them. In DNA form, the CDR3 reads TGTGCCAGCAGCGCGAGGAGCCAGGGCCTTCGGAACACTGAAGCTTTCTTT. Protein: CASSARSQGLRNTEAFF.

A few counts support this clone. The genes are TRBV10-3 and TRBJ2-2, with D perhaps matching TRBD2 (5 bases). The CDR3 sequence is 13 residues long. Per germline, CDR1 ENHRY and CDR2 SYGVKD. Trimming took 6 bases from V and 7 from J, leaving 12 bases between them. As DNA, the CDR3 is TGTGCCATCAGCCCCCGACGGGGCGGGGAGCTGTTTTTT. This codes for CAISPRRGGELFF.

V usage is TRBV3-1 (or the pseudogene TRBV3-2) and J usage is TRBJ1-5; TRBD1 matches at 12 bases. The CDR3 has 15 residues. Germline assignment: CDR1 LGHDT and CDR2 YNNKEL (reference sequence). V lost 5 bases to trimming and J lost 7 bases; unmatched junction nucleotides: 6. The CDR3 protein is CASSIGTGGGQPQHF. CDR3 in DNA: TGTGCCAGCAGCATCGGGACAGGGGGCGGACAGCCCCAGCATTTT.